The 5 T cell receptor beta chains reported below all come from one sample, sequenced in a study of shared clonotypes between healthy human individuals (dated by TCRdb to 2018 to 2021). The library came from the immunoSEQ multiplex PCR assay. TCRdb stores this immuneACCESS table with in-frame sequences only. Part of the clones is absent; in the studies checked, under half of the shortfall reflects unresolved V genes, and no reason is known for the rest. This sample gives about 1.1 million clones in total; around 82% of them show up just once. Under 0.8% of the sample rests with the top ten. The specimen was memory CD4+ T cells from PBMCs. Per the publication, the cell subset or site label means: CD45RA-negative fraction. The receptors were sampled from a man aged 18 to 30 in good health. Some clones in this sample may be carry-over from other donors' samples.

The chain recombines TRBV28 with TRBJ1-5, with a possible D match to TRBD1 (6 bases). Germline V gene sequence: CDR1 MDHEN, CDR2 SYDVKM. Trimming stripped 6 bases from V and 0 bases from J, with 9 bases between. This CDR3 is 14 amino acids long. CDR3 amino acids: CASRWGPSNQPQHF. For the CDR3, the DNA is TGTGCCAGCAGGTGGGGGCCTAGCAATCAGCCCCAGCATTTT. Full variable domain (remainder filled in from reference TRBV28 and TRBJ1-5): DVKVTQSSRYLVKRTGEKVFLECVQDMDHENMFWYRQDPGLGLRLIYFSYDVKMKEKGDIPEGYSVSREKKERFSLILESASTNQTSMYLCASRWGPSNQPQHFGDGTRLSIL.

This rearrangement joins TRBV6-1 to TRBJ1-2, with D perhaps matching TRBD1 (6 bases). This CDR3 has 15 residues. The V gene's germline CDR1 is MNHNS and CDR2 SASEGT. Trimming left V 6 bases short and J 4 bases short, with 18 bases between. CDR3 nucleotide sequence: TGTGCCAGCAGGGACTCTACAGGGCTCTCCTATGGCTACACCTTC. Its translation: CASRDSTGLSYGYTF.

The chain couples TRBV19 to TRBJ1-5; D is unresolved. This CDR3 has 12 residues. The V end was cut by 5 bases, the J end by 5 bases, with 7 bases between. The germline V gene encodes CDR1 LNHDA and CDR2 SQIVND (reference sequence). This chain's CDR3 is CASSAIYQPQHF. In nucleotides, the CDR3 is TGTGCCAGTAGTGCTATTTATCAGCCCCAGCATTTT.

J is TRBJ2-3 and V is TRBV19, with no clear D. This CDR3 is 15 amino acids long. Germline-derived CDR1 and CDR2 are LNHDA and SQIVND (reference sequence). V dropped 10 bases and J dropped 0 bases, with 17 bases sitting between them. CDR3 amino acids: CATGEVPSSTDTQYF. For the CDR3, the DNA is TGTGCCACTGGTGAGGTTCCGTCTAGCACAGATACGCAGTATTTT.

The chain links TRBV7-3 to TRBJ2-5; the match to TRBD1 covers 7 bases. The germline V gene encodes CDR1 SGHTA and CDR2 FQGTGA. The length of the CDR3 is 15 residues. With 5 bases clipped from V and 4 bases from J, the junction kept 10 bases outside the gene matches. The CDR3 loop reads CASSLRTGDRETQYF. In DNA form, the CDR3 reads TGTGCCAGCAGCCTACGAACAGGGGACAGAGAGACCCAGTACTTC.